This T cell receptor beta chain was captured in a study of blood T cells in healthy people across ages. Study-level findings and limits: Naive T cell percentage showed a strong correlation with TCR beta diversity. While age rose, TCR beta diversity per million T cells dropped in a roughly linear way.

For the second PCR, which ran for roughly 7 to 11 cycles, a sample-barcoded 5' primer and a J-beta primer mix were used. Carrying 12 random nucleotides, a template-switch adaptor labeled each individual cDNA molecule. Every sample returned 2.5 million or more CDR3-containing paired-end reads. TCRdb used MiXCR to reprocess the 5' RACE reads, holding one entry per CDR3 protein. The sample lists approximately 1,000,000 distinct CDR3 sequences, around 45% occurring once. Notes on this clonotype: What it binds is not known. One end of the junction is discordant with germline, which a read error may explain.

Germline V lookup: CDR1 SGHRS, CDR2 YFSETQ. This CDR3 comprises 16 residues. The receptor was derived from a woman aged 55-70 years in good health. The sample taken for sequencing was blood. The chain recombines TRBV5-1 with TRBJ2-6; tentatively, D is TRBD2 (6 bases). The CDR3 bases are TGCGCCGGCAGCGTCGGGAGCCTCCCTGGGGCCAACGTCCTGACTTTC. Residues: CAGSVGSLPGANVLTF.